Sequencing of this T cell receptor beta chain was carried out in a study of T-cell reconstitution after alpha-beta-depleted transplantation in children. Study-wide points: Fresh T-cell production supplied most of the T-cell counts and diversity seen one year after transplant. About two months after transplant, alpha-beta T cells reportedly came from several hundred expanded graft clones.

It was with unique molecular identifiers that the TCRbeta library was prepared. Via MiXCR, TCRdb re-called the PCR reads, giving one row per CDR3 protein. The table shows 200,000 or so distinct CDR3 sequences, with 5% to 7.5% occurring only once. Regarding this clonotype: Its antigen is unidentified.

The germline V gene encodes CDR1 LGHNT and CDR2 FRNRAP. This CDR3 contains 13 residues. Trimming removed 7 bases at V and 5 bases at J, with 13 bases between. This sequence originates from a girl under three years old with combined immunodeficiency, due to receive a stem cell transplant. This chain joins TRBV12-5 and TRBJ2-3; D gene uncertain. This sample comprised PBMCs, obtained before TCRalphabeta/CD19-depleted stem cell transplant. CDR3: CASASRQRDTQYF. CDR3 sequence (DNA): TGTGCTAGTGCTTCGAGACAACGAGATACGCAGTATTTT.